Listed below are T cell receptor beta chains from one sample, sequenced in a study of blood T cells in healthy people across ages. TCRdb recomputed calls from the 5' RACE reads with MiXCR, one row per CDR3 protein. Here the sample spans 1,500,000 or so distinct CDR3 sequences, approximately 63% being singletons. The sample comprised blood. Receptors originate from a man in his late teens or twenties in good health. Each CDR3 is given with its conserved first and last residue. Each record gives: J gene, clone size, V gene, CDR3 protein. Clone size, where shown, is once, few, many, or a class for clones that have expanded.

>TRBJ1-1|.|TRBV27
CASSLTGTNTEAFF
>TRBJ2-7|.|TRBV6-5
CASSYDGGSSYEQYF
>TRBJ1-1|few|TRBV11-1
CASSLDAGIPGTEAFF
>TRBJ2-1|.|TRBV5-1
CASSSASGTPPIEKQFF
>TRBJ1-1|.|TRBV10-3
CAISIDGEAPTEAFF
>TRBJ1-5|.|TRBV27
CASSRTRDRVEGVGQPQHF
>TRBJ2-6|many|TRBV25-1
CASSLGGTGANVLTF
>TRBJ2-7|.|TRBV29-1
CSGVPGTNFNYEQYF
>TRBJ1-5|.|TRBV7-8
CASSFDTSNQPQHF
>TRBJ1-6|few|TRBV27
CASWVTNGSPLHF
>TRBJ2-2|.|TRBV7-2
CASSLGRGAGELFF
>TRBJ2-3|.|TRBV7-2
CASSLGVQATDTQYF
>TRBJ2-2|few|TRBV4-1
CASSKEPPLAQNTGELFF
>TRBJ2-1|once|TRBV20-1
CSARASGRASIGHGQFF
>TRBJ2-5|few|TRBV12-3/TRBV12-4
CASSPAGGLLETQYF
>TRBJ1-2|.|TRBV20-1
CSARDDSWGYTF
>TRBJ1-2|.|TRBV19
CASRGRDNYGYTF
>.|.|TRBV27
CASSLSPRPGSQYF